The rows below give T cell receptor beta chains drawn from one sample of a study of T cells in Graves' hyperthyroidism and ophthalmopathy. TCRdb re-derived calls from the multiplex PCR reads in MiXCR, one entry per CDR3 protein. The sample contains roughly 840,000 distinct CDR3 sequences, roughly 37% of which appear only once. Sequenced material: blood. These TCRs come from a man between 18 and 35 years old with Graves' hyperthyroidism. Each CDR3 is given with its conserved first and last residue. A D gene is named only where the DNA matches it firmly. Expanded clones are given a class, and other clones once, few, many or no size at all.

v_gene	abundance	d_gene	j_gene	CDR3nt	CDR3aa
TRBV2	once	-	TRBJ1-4	TGTGCCAGCAGTGATTTTTACTCCAATGAAAAACTGTTTTTT	CASSDFYSNEKLFF
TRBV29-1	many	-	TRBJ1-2	TGCAGCGTGGTTAGGGGGGCTAACTATGGCTACACCTTC	CSVVRGANYGYTF
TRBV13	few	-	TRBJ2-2	TGTGCCAGCAGCTCCCCGGGATTCTCCCCGGAGCTGTTTTTT	CASSSPGFSPELFF
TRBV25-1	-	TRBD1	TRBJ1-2	TGTGCCAGCGTGAGGACAGGGGAAGGGTTCCATGGCTACACCTTC	CASVRTGEGFHGYTF
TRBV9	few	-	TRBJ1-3	TGTGCCAGCAGTGAAGTGATCTCTGGAAACACCATATATTTT	CASSEVISGNTIYF
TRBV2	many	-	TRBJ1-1	TGTGCCAGCGGGGTAGAGAACACTGAAGCTTTCTTT	CASGVENTEAFF
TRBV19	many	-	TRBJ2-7	TGTGCCAGTAGTACCGGGACCGGCTACGAGCAGTACTTC	CASSTGTGYEQYF
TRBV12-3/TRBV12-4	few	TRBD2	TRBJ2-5	TGTGCCAGCAGTTTAAGCGGGGGGTCCCGCCAAGAGACCCAGTACTTC	CASSLSGGSRQETQYF
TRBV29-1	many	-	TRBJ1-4	TGCAGCGTTCGGCATACAGCGGACACAGGTGAAAAACTGTTTTTT	CSVRHTADTGEKLFF
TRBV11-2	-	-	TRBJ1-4	TGTGCCAGCAGTATCAGGGAAGGGAATGAAAAACTGTTTTTT	CASSIREGNEKLFF
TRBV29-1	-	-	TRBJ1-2	TGCAGCGCCTTGGGATTGGGTGGCTACACCTTC	CSALGLGGYTF
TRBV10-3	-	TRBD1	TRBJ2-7	TGTGCCAGCAGTTTCAACAGGGGTGCCCACGAGCAGTACTTC	CASSFNRGAHEQYF
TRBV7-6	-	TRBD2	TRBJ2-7	TGTGCCAGCAGCTTACTAGCGGGAGGGATGACCTACGAGCAGTACTTC	CASSLLAGGMTYEQYF
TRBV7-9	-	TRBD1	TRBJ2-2	TGTGCCAGCAGCCCGGGACAGTCGAACACCGGGGAGCTGTTTTTT	CASSPGQSNTGELFF
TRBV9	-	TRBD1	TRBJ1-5	TGTGCCAGCAGCGCACAGGGGGCGAACAATCAGCCCCAGCATTTT	CASSAQGANNQPQHF
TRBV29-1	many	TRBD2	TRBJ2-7	TGCAGCGTTGAAGAGGACCTTCCGGGGGGGGCCTACGAGCAGTACTTC	CSVEEDLPGGAYEQYF
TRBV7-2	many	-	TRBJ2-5	TGTGCCAGCAGCTTAAATCTGGGGGCGCGAGGGGAGACCCAGTACTTC	CASSLNLGARGETQYF
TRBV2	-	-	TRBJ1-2	TGTGCCAGCAGTGAAGCGTACCGGGAGGGATATGGCTACACCTTC	CASSEAYREGYGYTF
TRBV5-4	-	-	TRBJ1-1	TGTGCCAGCAGCTGGGTTCGGGCTGAAGCTTTCTTT	CASSWVRAEAFF
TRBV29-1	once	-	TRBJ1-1	TGCAGCTTGGGCCAGGTGAACACTGAAGCTTTCTTT	CSLGQVNTEAFF
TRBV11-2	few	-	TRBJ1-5	TGTGCCAGCAGTTTAGCAGGGGTCGGGGGCAATCAGCCCCAGCATTTT	CASSLAGVGGNQPQHF
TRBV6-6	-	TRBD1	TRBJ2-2	TGTGCCAGCAGTTCGGCAGGGGGCGAAGACACCGGGGAGCTGTTTTTT	CASSSAGGEDTGELFF
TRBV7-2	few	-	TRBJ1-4	TGTGCCAGCAGCCCCGGTTTTGATGAAAAACTGTTTTTT	CASSPGFDEKLFF
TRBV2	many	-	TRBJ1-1	TGTGCCAGCAGTGAAGATGGCAGGGACGCTGAAGCTTTCTTT	CASSEDGRDAEAFF
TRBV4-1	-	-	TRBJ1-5	TGCGCCAGCAGCGCAGGGCGTCTCAATCAGCCCCAGCATTTT	CASSAGRLNQPQHF
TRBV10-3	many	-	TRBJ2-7	TGTGCCATCAGTGAGCGGACCGGGCAGAACGAGCAGTACTTC	CAISERTGQNEQYF
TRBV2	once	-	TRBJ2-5	TGTGCCTCGAGGGACCCCCTTCAAGAGACCCAGTACTTC	CASRDPLQETQYF
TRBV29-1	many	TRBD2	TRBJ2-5	TGCAGCGCTTTACTAGCGGAGTACCAAGAGACCCAGTACTTC	CSALLAEYQETQYF
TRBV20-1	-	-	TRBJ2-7	TGCAGTGCCACAAAATGGGACTTCTCCTACGAGCAGTACTTC	CSATKWDFSYEQYF
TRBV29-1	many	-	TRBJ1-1	TGCAGCGTCCCGGACAGTCGGGAAGCTTTCTTT	CSVPDSREAFF
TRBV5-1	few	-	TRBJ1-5	TGCGCCAGCAGCTTGATACCAGGGGATCAGCCCCAGCATTTT	CASSLIPGDQPQHF
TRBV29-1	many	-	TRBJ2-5	TGCAGCGTGGAGCCCTTACGGGGAGAGACCCAGTACTTC	CSVEPLRGETQYF
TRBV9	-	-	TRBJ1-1	TGTGCCAGCATCTGGGGGGTTGGCGGCACTGAAGCTTTCTTT	CASIWGVGGTEAFF
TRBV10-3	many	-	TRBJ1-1	TGTGCCATCAGTGAGTCGATGAGGAACACTGAAGCTTTCTTT	CAISESMRNTEAFF
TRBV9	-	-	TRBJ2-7	TGTGCCAGCAGCGTGGGACGGAGCCCCTACGAGCAGTACTTC	CASSVGRSPYEQYF
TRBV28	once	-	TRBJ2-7	TGTGCCAGCCTAAAACAGGGAAACGAGCAGTACTTC	CASLKQGNEQYF
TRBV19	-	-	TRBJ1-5	TGTGCCAGTAGTATGTCAGGAGATAGCAATCAGCCCCAGCATTTT	CASSMSGDSNQPQHF
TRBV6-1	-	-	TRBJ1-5	TGTGCCAGCACTAATATCGTCAATCAGCCCCAGCATTTT	CASTNIVNQPQHF
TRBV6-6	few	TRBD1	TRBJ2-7	TGTGCCAGCAGTATTTCGACAGGGATCTACGAGCAGTACTTC	CASSISTGIYEQYF
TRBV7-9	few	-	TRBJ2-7	TGTGCCAGCAGCTTCCCCGACGAGCAGTACTTC	CASSFPDEQYF
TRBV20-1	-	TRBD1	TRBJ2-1	TGCAGTGGCACCTTCGGGACAGCGAATGAGCAGTTCTTC	CSGTFGTANEQFF
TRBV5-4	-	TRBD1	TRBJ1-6	TGTGCCAGCAGCCCAGGACAGGGGACGGGACCCCTCCACTTT	CASSPGQGTGPLHF
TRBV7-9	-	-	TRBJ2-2	TGTGCCAGCAGCTTCGACAGAAGATTGACCGGGGAGCTGTTTTTT	CASSFDRRLTGELFF
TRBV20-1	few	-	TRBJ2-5	TGCAGTGCACTAAGTCTGCTCGGCCAAGAGACCCAGTACTTC	CSALSLLGQETQYF
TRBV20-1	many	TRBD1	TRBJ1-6	TGCAGTGCTATTCCAAGACAGGGTGATAATTCACCCCTCCACTTT	CSAIPRQGDNSPLHF
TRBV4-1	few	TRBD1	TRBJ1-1	TGCGCCAGCAGCGACTCGACAGGGGACGCTTTCTTT	CASSDSTGDAFF
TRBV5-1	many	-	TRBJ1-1	TGCGCCAGCAGCTTGGCGGGGGGCGACACTGAAGCTTTCTTT	CASSLAGGDTEAFF